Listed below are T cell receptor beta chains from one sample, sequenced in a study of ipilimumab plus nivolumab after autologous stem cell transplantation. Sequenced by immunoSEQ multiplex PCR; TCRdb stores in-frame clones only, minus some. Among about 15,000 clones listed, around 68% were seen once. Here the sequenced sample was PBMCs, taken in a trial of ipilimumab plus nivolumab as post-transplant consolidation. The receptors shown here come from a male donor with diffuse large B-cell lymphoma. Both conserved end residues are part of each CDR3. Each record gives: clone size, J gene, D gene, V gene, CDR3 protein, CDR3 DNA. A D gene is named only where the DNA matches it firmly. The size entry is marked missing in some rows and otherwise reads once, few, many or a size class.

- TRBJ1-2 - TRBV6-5 CASSDQTFYGYTF TGTGCCAGCAGTGACCAGACCTTCTATGGCTACACCTTC
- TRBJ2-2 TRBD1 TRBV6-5 CASSPTGGAPGELFF TGTGCCAGCAGTCCGACAGGGGGGGCACCCGGGGAGCTGTTTTTT
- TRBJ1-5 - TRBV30 CAWSVLQSRQPQHF TGTGCCTGGAGTGTACTCCAGAGCCGACAGCCCCAGCATTTT
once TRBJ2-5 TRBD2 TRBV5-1 CASRPGDYETQYF TGCGCCAGCAGACCGGGGGACTATGAGACCCAGTACTTC
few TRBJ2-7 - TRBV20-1 CSARDGYEQYF TGCAGTGCTAGAGATGGGTACGAGCAGTACTTC
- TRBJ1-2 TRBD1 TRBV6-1 CASSDRDRGPLVYGYTF TGTGCCAGCAGTGATAGGGACAGGGGGCCTCTAGTCTATGGCTACACCTTC
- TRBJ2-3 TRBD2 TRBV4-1 CASSVGGRAEDTQYF TGCGCCAGCAGCGTGGGCGGGAGGGCCGAAGATACGCAGTATTTT
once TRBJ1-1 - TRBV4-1 CASSQDRQAGIF TGCGCCAGCAGCCAAGATAGACAGGCCGGGATTTTT
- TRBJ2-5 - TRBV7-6 CASSPGAGDETQYF TGTGCCAGCAGCCCCGGGGCAGGGGATGAGACCCAGTACTTC
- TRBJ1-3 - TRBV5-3 CASTPRGAATGNTIYF TGTGCCAGCACCCCTCGGGGGGCTGCTACTGGAAACACCATATATTTT
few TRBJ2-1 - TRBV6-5 CAIRTGDYNEQFF TGTGCCATCAGAACCGGGGACTACAATGAGCAGTTCTTC
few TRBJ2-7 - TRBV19 CASSTMGRAQYF TGTGCCAGTAGTACCATGGGGCGAGCGCAGTACTTC
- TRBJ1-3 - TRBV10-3 CAISDHQGLNSGNTIYF TGTGCCATCAGTGACCACCAGGGACTTAACTCTGGAAACACCATATATTTT
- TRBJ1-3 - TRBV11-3 CASSLGARGNTIYF TGTGCCAGCAGCTTAGGAGCGCGTGGAAACACCATATATTTT
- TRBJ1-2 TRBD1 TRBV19 CASSVQGDYGYTF TGTGCCAGTAGTGTTCAGGGGGACTATGGCTACACCTTC
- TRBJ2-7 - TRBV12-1 CASSSRDRKAQYF TGTGCCAGCAGCTCTCGTGACAGGAAGGCGCAGTACTTC
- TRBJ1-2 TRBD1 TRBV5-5 CASSSPGGARNGYTF TGTGCCAGCAGCTCCCCAGGGGGGGCCCGAAACGGCTACACCTTC